This is a list of T cell receptor beta chains from one sample in a study of CD8 T cells in Susac syndrome. TCRdb fed the immunoSEQ multiplex PCR reads into MiXCR, producing one record per CDR3 protein. The sample has about 300,000 distinct CDR3 sequences, approximately 90% seen once. The sequenced material came from CD4+ T cells from PBMCs. The receptor source for this set is a human donor with multiple sclerosis. Each CDR3 is given with its conserved first and last residue. The D gene is left open where the match is weak. A row's size may be missing; if present it is once, few, many or a size class.

V	size	J	D	CDR3	DNA
TRBV12-3/TRBV12-4	.	TRBJ2-2	.	CASSFGRNTGELFF	TGTGCCAGCAGTTTCGGCAGAAACACCGGGGAGCTGTTTTTT
TRBV6-5	.	TRBJ2-3	.	CASSPIAGSDTQYF	TGTGCCAGCAGTCCCATTGCGGGATCAGATACGCAGTATTTT
TRBV27	few	TRBJ1-2	.	CASSLALYGYTF	TGTGCCAGCAGTTTAGCGCTCTATGGCTACACCTTC
TRBV7-9	.	TRBJ2-1	.	CASSFGIPTTEQFF	TGTGCCAGCAGCTTCGGGATTCCCACAACTGAGCAGTTCTTC
TRBV2	.	TRBJ1-1	.	CASSVDRYTEAFF	TGTGCCAGTTCGGTCGACAGATACACTGAAGCTTTCTTT
TRBV15	.	TRBJ1-4	TRBD1	CATARVYRGEKLFF	TGTGCCACCGCGCGGGTGTACAGGGGAGAAAAACTGTTTTTT
TRBV7-9	.	TRBJ2-1	TRBD2	CASSWALRASGRDNEQFF	TGTGCCAGCAGCTGGGCCCTGAGGGCTAGCGGGAGGGACAATGAGCAGTTCTTC
TRBV20-1	.	TRBJ2-1	TRBD2	CSAARTSGDGKQFF	TGCAGTGCCGCCCGGACTAGCGGAGACGGAAAGCAGTTCTTC
TRBV18	.	TRBJ2-3	TRBD2	CASSPAGGATDTQYF	TGTGCCAGCTCACCTGCCGGGGGGGCAACAGATACGCAGTATTTT
TRBV11-2	once	TRBJ2-2	.	CASSKTGGELFF	TGTGCCAGCAGCAAGACAGGAGGGGAGCTGTTTTTT
TRBV29-1	once	TRBJ2-1	.	CSVDSMSSYNEQFF	TGCAGCGTTGACAGTATGAGCTCCTACAATGAGCAGTTCTTC
TRBV4-2	.	TRBJ2-1	.	CASSQDHVEAVLSNEQFF	TGTGCCAGCAGCCAAGATCATGTCGAAGCGGTTCTTTCCAATGAGCAGTTCTTC
TRBV7-3	.	TRBJ2-1	TRBD2	CASSLGGGGDEQFF	TGTGCCAGCAGCTTAGGGGGGGGAGGAGATGAGCAGTTCTTC
TRBV12-3/TRBV12-4	.	TRBJ2-5	.	CASSSAGVLTQYF	TGTGCCAGCAGTTCAGCGGGCGTCTTAACCCAGTACTTC
TRBV11-2	.	TRBJ2-1	.	CASSLAGVPEQFF	TGTGCCAGCAGCTTAGCGGGAGTTCCTGAGCAGTTCTTC
TRBV29-1	.	TRBJ2-3	TRBD2	CSVDYGGGRTQYF	TGCAGCGTTGATTACGGGGGGGGGCGTACGCAGTATTTT
TRBV30	.	TRBJ2-5	.	CAWSQGFEEETQYF	TGTGCCTGGAGTCAGGGCTTTGAAGAAGAGACCCAGTACTTC
TRBV13	.	TRBJ1-3	TRBD1	CASSWTGDSGNTIYF	TGTGCCAGCAGCTGGACAGGGGACTCTGGAAACACCATATATTTT
TRBV11-2	.	TRBJ1-5	TRBD1	CASSLGGRGIGQPQHF	TGTGCCAGCAGCTTAGGGGGCAGGGGGATCGGTCAGCCCCAGCATTTT
TRBV6-5	.	TRBJ1-5	TRBD1	CASRTDRGSNQPQHF	TGTGCCAGCAGAACGGACAGGGGAAGCAATCAGCCCCAGCATTTT
TRBV5-4	.	TRBJ2-5	TRBD1	CASSQGQKETQYF	TGTGCCAGCAGCCAGGGACAGAAAGAGACCCAGTACTTC
TRBV18	.	TRBJ2-1	.	CASSPLPRNEQFF	TGTGCCAGCTCACCACTCCCGCGGAATGAGCAGTTCTTC
TRBV27	.	TRBJ2-6	.	CASSLLGWNPGAGANVLTF	TGTGCCAGCAGTTTATTGGGGTGGAATCCGGGGGCTGGGGCCAACGTCCTGACTTTC
TRBV12-3/TRBV12-4	.	TRBJ1-1	.	CASSFQGKNTEAFF	TGTGCCAGCAGTTTCCAAGGAAAGAACACTGAAGCTTTCTTT
TRBV12-3/TRBV12-4	.	TRBJ2-1	.	CASSPTWRGYNEQFF	TGTGCCAGCAGTCCCACTTGGCGGGGCTACAATGAGCAGTTCTTC
TRBV5-4	.	TRBJ2-3	TRBD2	CASSFQAGGSDTQYF	TGTGCCAGCAGCTTTCAAGCGGGGGGGTCAGATACGCAGTATTTT
TRBV5-1	.	TRBJ1-1	.	CASSRGGADTEAFF	TGCGCCAGCAGCCGTGGGGGGGCTGACACTGAAGCTTTCTTT
TRBV7-9	few	TRBJ1-3	.	CASSLAGNTIYF	TGTGCTAGCAGCTTAGCTGGAAACACCATATATTTT
TRBV7-2	.	TRBJ2-3	TRBD2	CASSLGTSGSGGTDTQYF	TGTGCCAGCAGCTTAGGGACTAGCGGGTCTGGAGGCACAGATACGCAGTATTTT
TRBV12-3/TRBV12-4	once	TRBJ1-3	.	CASKVPPAGPNTIYF	TGTGCCAGCAAAGTTCCCCCGGCTGGGCCAAACACCATATATTTT
TRBV23-1	.	TRBJ1-2	TRBD1	CASSQEDRDRVYGYTF	TGCGCCAGCAGTCAAGAGGACCGGGACAGGGTATATGGCTACACCTTC
TRBV5-1	.	TRBJ2-6	TRBD1	CASSLRTTGGIGGANVLTF	TGCGCCAGCAGCTTGCGGACTACAGGGGGCATAGGTGGGGCCAACGTCCTGACTTTC
TRBV14	once	TRBJ1-4	TRBD1	CASSRGQDHEKLFF	TGTGCCAGCAGCCGGGGACAGGACCATGAAAAACTGTTTTTT
TRBV7-9	.	TRBJ2-1	.	CASGESGGEHYNEQFF	TGTGCCAGCGGGGAATCAGGCGGGGAGCACTACAATGAGCAGTTCTTC
TRBV7-2	.	TRBJ2-5	.	CASSNPGRPQETQYF	TGTGCCAGCAGCAACCCGGGACGGCCTCAAGAGACCCAGTACTTC
TRBV6-2/TRBV6-3	once	TRBJ2-1	.	CASSYPPLGLYETFSYNEQFF	TGTGCCAGCAGTTACCCGCCGCTTGGACTATACGAAACCTTCTCCTACAATGAGCAGTTCTTC
TRBV5-1	.	TRBJ2-5	.	CASSLVSGVKTQYF	TGCGCCAGCAGCTTGGTGTCGGGGGTCAAGACCCAGTACTTC
TRBV19	.	TRBJ2-5	.	CASSMARRAGETQYF	TGTGCCAGTAGTATGGCCCGGCGAGCGGGAGAGACCCAGTACTTC
TRBV18	.	TRBJ2-3	.	CASSRGARTDTQYF	TGTGCCAGCTCACGGGGGGCTCGCACAGATACGCAGTATTTT
TRBV30	.	TRBJ2-5	TRBD1	CAWSQGQGARETQYF	TGTGCCTGGTCACAAGGGCAGGGGGCGAGGGAGACCCAGTACTTC
TRBV7-2	.	TRBJ2-2	TRBD2	CASSIATSGGLRELFF	TGTGCCAGCAGCATAGCGACTAGCGGGGGGTTACGGGAGCTGTTTTTT
TRBV5-4	.	TRBJ2-3	TRBD1	CASSPDRGTDTQYF	TGTGCCAGCAGCCCTGACAGGGGGACGGATACGCAGTATTTT
TRBV20-1	.	TRBJ2-1	TRBD2	CSAGRTSGRSGEQFF	TGCAGTGCTGGAAGGACTAGCGGGAGGAGTGGTGAGCAGTTCTTC
TRBV29-1	.	TRBJ2-5	TRBD2	CSVEVAGGLGTQYF	TGCAGCGTTGAAGTTGCGGGGGGCCTTGGGACCCAGTACTTC